A single sample gave rise to the 3 T cell receptor beta chains below, sequenced in a study of early T cells in non-severe SARS-CoV-2 infection. TCRdb redid the calling of the 5' RACE reads with MiXCR, one entry per CDR3 protein. The sample lists about 98,000 distinct CDR3 sequences, approximately 14% seen once, with over 5% in the top ten. Sequenced: whole blood. Receptors originate from an adult who was a healthcare worker with PCR-confirmed SARS-CoV-2 infection or an uninfected control (not recorded which).

This clonotype was found a few times. This sequence joins TRBV9 and TRBJ1-4; D gene unclear. The germline V gene encodes CDR1 SGDLS and CDR2 YYNGEE. With 1 base removed from V and 10 bases from J, the gap between germline ends came to 17 bases. This CDR3 is built from 15 residues. The CDR3 DNA reads as TGTGCCAGCAGCGTACCCCCAGCGCGGGTTGGAAAACTGTTTTTT. Amino acid sequence: CASSVPPARVGKLFF.

The chain employs TRBV7-2 and TRBJ2-7; 8 nucleotides match TRBD2. The V segment lost 5 bases and the J segment 1 base; nucleotides outside the gene matches: 4. The germline gives CDR1 SGHTA, CDR2 FQGNSA. The CDR3 is 14 amino acids. This CDR3 is CASSPVAGSYEQYF. The CDR3 DNA reads as TGTGCCAGCAGCCCAGTAGCGGGGTCCTACGAGCAGTACTTC.

V gene TRBV6-6 combines with J gene TRBJ2-3; D call uncertain. The V end lost 2 bases, the J end lost 2 bases, and 2 bases lay between the germline ends. CDR3 length equals 12 residues. Germline assignment: CDR1 MNHNY and CDR2 SVGAGI (reference sequence). CDR3 nucleotides: TGTGCCAGCAGTTACATCACAGATACGCAGTATTTT. Its translation: CASSYITDTQYF.